Sequencing of this T cell receptor (beta chain) was carried out in a study of T cells in Graves' hyperthyroidism and ophthalmopathy. Study-wide results and limits: Ophthalmopathy got predicted by the model a median 6.5 months before its onset. Among thyroid clonotypes expanded above 0.001, most also appeared in blood.

The germline V gene has CDR1 SEHNR and CDR2 FQNEAQ (reference sequence). The CDR3 has 17 amino acids. Trimming cost V 5 bases and J 3 bases; bases outside gene matches: 9. RNA transcripts gave rise to amplified TCR beta CDR3 regions. During a first-round RT-PCR of the TCR CDR3, the HTBI primer set was used. Via MiXCR, TCRdb re-called the multiplex PCR reads, giving one row per CDR3 protein. The sample shows hundreds of thousands of distinct CDR3 sequences, 14% to 15% of them seen only once. This clonotype was seen repeatedly, ten times or more. Antigen: not known. This sequence was found in a woman between 25 and 40 years old with Graves' hyperthyroidism. The V gene is TRBV7-9, the J gene TRBJ2-7, with 14 bases that match TRBD2. The specimen was blood. CDR3 amino acids: CASSPGRLAGGHYEQYF. Here the CDR3 DNA reads TGTGCCAGCAGCCCGGGACGACTAGCGGGAGGGCACTACGAGCAGTACTTC.